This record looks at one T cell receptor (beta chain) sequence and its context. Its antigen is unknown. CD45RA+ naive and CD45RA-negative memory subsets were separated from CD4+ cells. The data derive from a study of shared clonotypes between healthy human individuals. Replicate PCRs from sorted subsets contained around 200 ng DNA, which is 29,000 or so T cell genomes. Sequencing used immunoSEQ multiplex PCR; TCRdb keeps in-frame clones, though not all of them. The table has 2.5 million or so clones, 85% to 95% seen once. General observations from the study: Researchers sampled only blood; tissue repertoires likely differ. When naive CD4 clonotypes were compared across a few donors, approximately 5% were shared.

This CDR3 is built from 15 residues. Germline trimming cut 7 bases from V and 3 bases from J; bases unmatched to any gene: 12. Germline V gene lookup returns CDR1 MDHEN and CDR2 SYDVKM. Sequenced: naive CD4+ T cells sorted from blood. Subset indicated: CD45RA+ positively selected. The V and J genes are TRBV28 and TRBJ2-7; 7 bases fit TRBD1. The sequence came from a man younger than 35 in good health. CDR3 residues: CASTPKRTGHYEQYF. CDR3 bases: TGTGCCAGCACCCCCAAAAGGACAGGACACTACGAGCAGTACTTC.